This T cell receptor (beta chain) appears in the sequencing data of a study of PD-1 blockade in classical Hodgkin lymphoma. Study-level findings and limits: Patients who began taking nivolumab under 1 year after ASCT were left out. Those achieving complete response showed baseline diversity like newly diagnosed patients. Significant TCR diversity gains by C4D1 occurred in CD4+ but not CD8+ cells.

Measured with immunoSEQ multiplex PCR; TCRdb has only the in-frame clones, and not every one. The sample records about 40,000 clones, 87% being singletons. After autologous stem cell transplantation all patients relapsed, and prior brentuximab vedotin exposure differed between cohorts. On this clone itself: The antigen remains undetermined.

This sample comprised peripheral blood mononuclear cells (PBMCs), obtained at baseline. This TCR came from a human donor with classical Hodgkin lymphoma.

The DNA of the CDR3 is TGTGCCAGCAGCTTCTCTGGCGGGGGGTACAAAGAGACCCAGTACTTC. Its translation: CASSFSGGGYKETQYF. The chain uses TRBV11-1 and TRBJ2-5; TRBD2 matches at 8 bases. The CDR3 covers 16 residues. With 3 bases clipped from V and 3 bases from J, the junction kept 9 bases outside the gene matches. In germline, CDR1 is SGHAT, CDR2 FQDESV (reference sequence). The whole variable domain, filled in from reference TRBV11-1 and TRBJ2-5, reads EAEVAQSPRYKITEKSQAVAFWCDPISGHATLYWYRQILGQGPELLVQFQDESVVDDSQLPKDRFSAERLKGVDSTLKIQPAELGDSAMYLCASSFSGGGYKETQYFGPGTRLLVL.